This T cell receptor beta chain was profiled in a study of T cells in Graves' hyperthyroidism and ophthalmopathy. Study-level results: In validation, the model predicted ophthalmopathy. These predictions came a median approximately 6.5 months before onset.

Ophthalmopathy in the patients scored at least 3 on Clinical Activity Score and at least 4 on NOSPECS grade, lasting under 3 months. Not enrolled were patients with uncontrolled infection, other autoimmune disease, pregnancy or lactation. This clonotype was detected ten times or more. The target antigen is unknown. RNA transcripts served as the template for amplifying TCR beta CDR3 regions. The primer set for the first-round RT-PCR of the TCR CDR3 was HTBI. TCRdb used MiXCR to reprocess the multiplex PCR reads, holding one entry per CDR3 protein. This sample carries around 610,000 distinct CDR3 sequences, roughly 14% of them seen once, and the ten largest clones take around 4%. The receptor was isolated from a woman aged 40 to 55 with Graves' ophthalmopathy. Sequencing was carried out using blood.

CDR3 protein: CASTLDNSVNYGYTF. Written as DNA, the CDR3 is TGTGCCAGCACCTTGGACAACAGTGTCAACTATGGCTACACCTTC. The chain combines TRBV12-3 or TRBV12-4 with TRBJ1-2; tentatively, D is TRBD1 (5 bases). This CDR3 comprises 15 residues. Deletions cut 7 bases from V and 2 bases from J, with 17 bases between.